This T cell receptor (beta chain) stems from a study of T cell changes during pregnancy in multiple sclerosis. The table came from immunoSEQ multiplex PCR; TCRdb's copy has only in-frame clones and leaves some out. The table shows approximately 36,000 clones, with about 92% occurring only once. The receptor was derived from a female donor with multiple sclerosis, enrolled in a pregnancy study. The material was CD4+ T cells from peripheral blood mononuclear cells, obtained in the first trimester of pregnancy.

DNA of the CDR3: TGTGCTAGTGGTTTGGTCCTCGGGACTAGCCTTAGTACGCAGTATTTT. It yields the protein CASGLVLGTSLSTQYF. V gene TRBV12-5 combines with J gene TRBJ2-3; 9 nucleotides line up with TRBD2. This CDR3 contains 16 residues. Per the germline V gene, CDR1 is LGHNT and CDR2 is FRNRAP. V gave up 0 bases and J gave up 8 bases; unmatched junction bases: 9.